What follows are 24 T cell receptor beta chains derived from one specimen sequenced in a study of beta chain features in type 1 diabetes. Study-wide points: Type 1 diabetes patients had TCRB CDR3s that were shorter (moderately but significantly so) in all four CD4+ subsets.

Expressed TCRB transcripts got sequenced, as all isolated RNA was reverse transcribed. TCRdb keeps only in-frame clones here, not all; method: immunoSEQ multiplex PCR. The sample has about 650,000 clones; 9.5% to 15% are singletons. No antigen has been assigned to these receptors. Source material: naive CD4+ T cells from blood. These receptors were taken from a man aged 25-45 years with type 1 diabetes.

This clone was seen a handful of times. The J gene is TRBJ2-7, the V gene TRBV7-9, with 12 bases that match TRBD2. Germline CDR1 reads SEHNR; CDR2 reads FQNEAQ (reference sequence). The CDR3 covers 15 residues. V was pared by 2 bases and J by 3 bases, with 2 bases of the junction left unmatched. CDR3 in amino acids: CASSLTSGGYYEQYF. Here the CDR3 DNA reads TGTGCCAGCAGCTTAACTAGCGGGGGGTACTACGAGCAGTACTTC.

The rearrangement joins TRBV7-6 to TRBJ2-2; D ambiguous. Trimming removed 4 bases at V and 1 base at J, with 13 bases between. In germline, CDR1 is SGHVS, CDR2 FNYEAQ. The CDR3 length is 16 residues. The CDR3, as DNA: TGTGCCAGCAGCTCAACTCCGTCATTGAACACCGGGGAGCTGTTTTTT. Encoded protein: CASSSTPSLNTGELFF.

This clone was picked up a small number of times. This chain connects TRBV4-3 to TRBJ1-3; D gene ambiguous. Trimming removed 0 bases at V and 0 bases at J, with 18 bases between. The germline V gene has CDR1 LGHNA and CDR2 YSLEER. This CDR3 comprises 19 residues. The CDR3 coding sequence is TGCGCCAGCAGCCAAGAGGGCCCGGCAGGCACCCTCTCTGGAAACACCATATATTTT. Translation gives CASSQEGPAGTLSGNTIYF.

This clone came up many times. J is TRBJ2-3 and V is TRBV10-3; 11 positions agree with TRBD2. Trimming removed 6 bases from V and 4 bases from J; junction bases left unmatched: 3. The germline V gene has CDR1 ENHRY and CDR2 SYGVKD. CDR3 length: 14 residues. The CDR3 bases are TGTGCCATCAGGCCGGGACTAGCGGCAGATACGCAGTATTTT. This codes for CAIRPGLAADTQYF.

The chain uses TRBV19 and TRBJ1-4, with 8 bases fitting TRBD1. The trim removed 10 bases at V and 7 bases at J, leaving 20 bases unmatched. The CDR3 is 17 amino acids. Germline CDR1 LNHDA, CDR2 SQIVND (reference sequence). CDR3 amino acids: CATARQGKTVAGEKLFF. As DNA, the CDR3 is TGTGCCACCGCGCGACAGGGGAAAACGGTAGCGGGTGAAAAACTGTTTTTT.

In DNA, the CDR3 is TGTGCCAGCAGCCCAATAGAAACCAGCGAAACTGGAAACACCATATATTTT. Translation: CASSPIETSETGNTIYF. The J gene is TRBJ1-3, the V gene TRBV5-4; no clear D gene. Germline V gene sequence: CDR1 SGHNT, CDR2 YYREEE (reference sequence). The CDR3 extends over 17 amino acids. V lost 4 bases, J lost 2 bases, and 19 bases lay in between.

This clone was detected a few times. J is TRBJ2-3 and V is TRBV7-9, with no clear D. Germline assignment: CDR1 SEHNR and CDR2 FQNEAQ (reference sequence). The CDR3 runs 16 residues. Trimming shortened V by 1 base and J by 2 bases, and 13 bases separated the two germline ends. CDR3 region: CASSLGRADLTDTQYF. The CDR3 DNA reads TGTGCCAGCAGCTTAGGTCGGGCAGATCTCACAGATACGCAGTATTTT.

The rearrangement uses TRBV11-2 and TRBJ1-5; weak D call: TRBD1 (5 bases). Between the trimmed V and J ends, which lost 1 base and 1 base, there was a span of 14 bases. Germline V lookup: CDR1 SGHAT, CDR2 FQNNGV. CDR3 length: 17 residues. The CDR3 DNA is TGTGCCAGCAGCTTAGGTAGGGGAGTGAAAAGCAATCAGCCCCAGCATTTT. Residues: CASSLGRGVKSNQPQHF.

This clone was seen a handful of times. In DNA, the CDR3 is TGTGCCAGTAGTATAGAATCTATCCGGCGAGAAGAGCAGTACTTC. It is translated as CASSIESIRREEQYF. The rearrangement links TRBV19 to TRBJ2-7; the D is unclear. Germline values: CDR1 LNHDA, CDR2 SQIVND (reference sequence). The CDR3 has 15 amino acids. Deletions cut 0 bases from V and 7 bases from J, with 16 bases between.

The chain combines TRBV28 with TRBJ2-3; 7 bases match TRBD1. This CDR3 is 15 amino acids long. The germline CDR1 and CDR2 sequences are MDHEN and SYDVKM. V gave up 5 bases and J gave up 4 bases; unmatched junction bases: 9. CDR3 sequence reads: CASSTGTAISDTQYF. The CDR3 nucleotides read TGTGCCAGCAGTACCGGGACAGCGATTTCAGATACGCAGTATTTT.

The gene calls are TRBV13 and TRBJ2-1; the D gene is possibly TRBD2 (6 bases). CDR1 PRHDT and CDR2 FYEKMQ come from the germline V gene (reference sequence). There are 14 residues in the CDR3. V lost 1 base to trimming and J lost 6 bases, with 10 bases between them. CDR3 sequence: CASSLVGGPNEQFF. In nucleotides, the CDR3 is TGTGCCAGCAGCTTAGTCGGGGGACCCAATGAGCAGTTCTTC. The full variable domain, in which reference TRBV13 and TRBJ2-1 provide the parts outside the CDR3, is AAGVIQSPRHLIKEKRETATLKCYPIPRHDTVYWYQQGPGQDPQFLISFYEKMQSDKGSIPDRFSAQQFSDYHSELNMSSLELGDSALYFCASSLVGGPNEQFFGPGTRLTVL.

J is TRBJ2-3 and V is TRBV9, with D possibly being TRBD2 (7 bases). This CDR3 is 17 amino acids long. V lost 3 bases and J lost 0, with 17 bases in between. From germline, CDR1 is SGDLS and CDR2 YYNGEE. This CDR3 is CASSAPTGGLSTDTQYF. The DNA of the CDR3 is TGTGCCAGCAGCGCCCCAACCGGGGGGCTTAGCACAGATACGCAGTATTTT.

This clone was picked up a small number of times. At one end, the junction sequence differs from germline, possibly due to a read error. This chain links TRBV7-7 with TRBJ1-1, with D possibly being TRBD1 (5 bases). CDR1 and CDR2 from the germline V gene are SSHAT and FNYEAQ (reference sequence). This CDR3 region has 13 residues. CDR3 in amino acids: CASSSGQNTEAFF. The DNA of the CDR3 is TGTGCTAGCAGCTCCGGACAGAACACTGAAGCTTTCTTT.

The chain has TRBV2 and TRBJ1-1; 7 nucleotides line up with TRBD1. The CDR3 has 16 amino acids. V lost 4 bases and J lost 0; bases outside the gene matches: 8. Germline V gives CDR1 SNHLY, CDR2 FYNNEI. CDR3 protein: CASSAVRGQLNTEAFF. The CDR3 DNA reads as TGTGCCAGCAGTGCCGTTAGGGGACAGTTGAACACTGAAGCTTTCTTT.

This clone occurred many times. The chain joins TRBV4-3 to TRBJ1-4; D gene ambiguous. Germline loops: CDR1 LGHNA, CDR2 YSLEER. V was trimmed by 0 bases and J by 4 bases, leaving 9 bases between them. The CDR3 consists of 15 residues. CDR3 DNA sequence: TGCGCCAGCAGCCAAGACGTGGTGATTAATGAAAAACTGTTTTTT. It yields the protein CASSQDVVINEKLFF.

V gene TRBV5-1 combines with J gene TRBJ1-2, with 10 bases aligning to TRBD1. Germline V gives CDR1 SGHRS, CDR2 YFSETQ. Germline trimming cut 4 bases from V and 7 bases from J; bases unmatched to any gene: 7. The CDR3 spans 14 residues. CDR3 in DNA: TGCGCCAGCAGCAGACAGGGGGCAATCAGTGGCTACACCTTC. Its protein is CASSRQGAISGYTF.

This chain links TRBV30 with TRBJ1-5; 7 bases are a match to TRBD1. The CDR3 length is 15 residues. Germline CDR1 is GTSNPN and CDR2 is SVGIG (reference sequence). Trimming removed 0 bases from V and 4 bases from J; junction bases left unmatched: 6. As DNA, the CDR3 is TGTGCCTGGAGTGTACTGGGACAGCAAAATCAGCCCCAGCATTTT. Amino acid sequence: CAWSVLGQQNQPQHF.

This clone showed up just a few times. The genes are TRBV9 and TRBJ1-2; D is possibly TRBD1 (5 bases). The CDR3 sequence is 16 residues long. V dropped 3 bases and J dropped 5 bases, with 20 bases sitting between them. Germline V gives CDR1 SGDLS, CDR2 YYNGEE. CDR3 amino acids: CASSAGQGAGSYGYTF. CDR3 DNA: TGTGCCAGCAGCGCCGGACAAGGGGCGGGATCATATGGCTACACCTTC.

The CDR3 coding sequence is TGTGCCAGCAGTATACAGGGAAACTATGGCTACACCTTC. This sequence encodes CASSIQGNYGYTF. The chain couples TRBV2 to TRBJ1-2; D perhaps matches TRBD1 (6 bases). With 5 bases removed from V and 2 bases from J, the gap between germline ends came to 9 bases. This CDR3 region has 13 residues. From germline, CDR1 is SNHLY and CDR2 FYNNEI.

The chain has TRBV4-2 and TRBJ2-5; tentatively, D is TRBD2 (6 bases). The CDR3 runs 16 residues. Germline lookup yields CDR1 LGHNA and CDR2 YNFKEQ. The V end was cut by 0 bases, the J end by 0 bases, with 11 bases between. CDR3 loop: CASSQDIREHQETQYF. As DNA, the CDR3 is TGTGCCAGCAGCCAAGATATCCGGGAGCACCAAGAGACCCAGTACTTC.

This clone has a handful of counts. This chain joins TRBV5-4 and TRBJ1-3; D is undetermined. This CDR3 is 15 amino acids long. V was trimmed by 3 bases and J by 0 bases, leaving 10 bases between them. Germline CDR1 and CDR2: SGHNT and YYREEE (reference sequence). The DNA for the CDR3 is TGTGCCAGCAGCTCCAAGGATACCTCTGGAAACACCATATATTTT. It encodes CASSSKDTSGNTIYF.

This clone was recorded at least ten times. V usage is TRBV28 and J usage is TRBJ2-3; D is undetermined. CDR3 length equals 10 residues. Germline values: CDR1 MDHEN, CDR2 SYDVKM. V lost 8 bases, J lost 3 bases, and 3 bases lay in between. The CDR3 coding sequence is TGTGCCAGCGGGACAGATACGCAGTATTTT. Its protein product is CASGTDTQYF. Complete variable domain (other parts from reference TRBV28 and TRBJ2-3): DVKVTQSSRYLVKRTGEKVFLECVQDMDHENMFWYRQDPGLGLRLIYFSYDVKMKEKGDIPEGYSVSREKKERFSLILESASTNQTSMYLCASGTDTQYFGPGTRLTVL.

This clone was counted only a few times. The chain recombines TRBV7-9 with TRBJ2-3; 7 nucleotides align to TRBD2. CDR1 and CDR2 from the germline V gene are SEHNR and FQNEAQ (reference sequence). The CDR3 is 17 residues long. V was clipped by 0 bases and J by 4 bases; unmatched bases: 10. The CDR3 region is CASSLAPASGPADTQYF. CDR3 coding DNA: TGTGCCAGCAGCTTAGCGCCGGCTAGCGGTCCAGCAGATACGCAGTATTTT.

This chain connects TRBV7-2 to TRBJ2-7, with 10 bases fitting TRBD2. Germline V lookup: CDR1 SGHTA, CDR2 FQGNSA. V was clipped by 1 base and J by 3 bases; unmatched bases: 6. The length of the CDR3 is 16 residues. In nucleotides, the CDR3 is TGTGCCAGCAGCTTAGTCGCTAGCGGGGGTGACTACGAGCAGTACTTC. Residues: CASSLVASGGDYEQYF.